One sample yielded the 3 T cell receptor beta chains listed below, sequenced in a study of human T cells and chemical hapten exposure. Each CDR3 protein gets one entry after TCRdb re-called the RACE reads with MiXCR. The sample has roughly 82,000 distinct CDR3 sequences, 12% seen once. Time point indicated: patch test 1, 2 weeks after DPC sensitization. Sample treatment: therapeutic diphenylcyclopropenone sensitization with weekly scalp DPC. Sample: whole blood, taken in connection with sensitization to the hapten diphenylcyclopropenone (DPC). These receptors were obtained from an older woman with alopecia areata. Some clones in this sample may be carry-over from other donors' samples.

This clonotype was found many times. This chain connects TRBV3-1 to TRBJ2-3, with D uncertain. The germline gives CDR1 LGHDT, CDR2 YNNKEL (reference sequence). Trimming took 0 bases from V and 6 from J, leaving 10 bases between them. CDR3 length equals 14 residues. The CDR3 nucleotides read TGTGCCAGCAGCCAAGATTCCCCCAGGGATACGCAGTATTTT. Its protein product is CASSQDSPRDTQYF.

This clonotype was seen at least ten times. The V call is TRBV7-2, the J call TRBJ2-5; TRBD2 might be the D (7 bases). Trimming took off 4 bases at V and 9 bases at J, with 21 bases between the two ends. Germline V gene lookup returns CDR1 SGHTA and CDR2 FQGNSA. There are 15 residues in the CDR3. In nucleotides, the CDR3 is TGTGCCAGCAGCTCAAATACAGGGAGGGTAGGCGCCCAGTACTTC. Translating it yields CASSSNTGRVGAQYF.

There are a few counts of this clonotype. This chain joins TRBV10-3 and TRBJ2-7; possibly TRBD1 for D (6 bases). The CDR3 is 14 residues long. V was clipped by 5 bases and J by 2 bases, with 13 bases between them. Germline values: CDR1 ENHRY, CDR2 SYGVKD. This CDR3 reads CAISNREQAYEQYF. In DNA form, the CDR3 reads TGTGCCATCAGTAACAGGGAGCAGGCCTACGAGCAGTACTTC.